This T cell receptor (beta chain) derives from a study of blood T cell repertoires in COVID-19. The CDR3 covers 16 residues. Germline V gives CDR1 MGHRA, CDR2 YSYEKL. V shed 1 base and J shed 0 bases, with 12 bases lying between them. Produced via immunoSEQ multiplex PCR; TCRdb's table is partial and in-frame only. The sample consists of approximately 68,000 clones, more than 75% of them appearing once. The chain recombines TRBV4-1 with TRBJ1-1; TRBD1 might be the D (5 bases). Source material: peripheral blood. This clonotype originated in a human donor in a cohort sampled during active COVID-19. Here the CDR3 reads CASSQGTGLMNTEAFF. The CDR3 coding sequence is TGCGCCAGCAGCCAAGGGACGGGACTCATGAACACTGAAGCTTTCTTT.